The entry that follows covers one T cell receptor (beta chain) sequence. Sequencing was performed with immunoSEQ multiplex PCR; in TCRdb, only in-frame clones are kept and a portion is missing. This sample has just over 90,000 clones; roughly 72% occur once, and the top ten carry about 6.5%. The data originate from a study of blood T cell repertoires in COVID-19. The sequence derives from a man aged 65 to 79 with acute or convalescent COVID-19. Input material: peripheral blood.

The CDR3 sequence is CASSELGGRAGSEQFF. In nucleotides, the CDR3 is TGTGCCAGCAGTGAATTAGGCGGGAGGGCGGGAAGTGAGCAGTTCTTC. The chain joins TRBV2 to TRBJ2-1; 9 bases match TRBD2. The CDR3 is made up of 16 amino acids. Germline CDR1 is SNHLY and CDR2 is FYNNEI. V gave up 2 bases and J gave up 9 bases; unmatched junction bases: 11.